This TCR beta chain was observed in a study of blood T cell repertoires in COVID-19. Study as a whole: Italy, Spain and the United States were the sources of the convalescent and acute COVID-19 samples.

This clone was recorded a few times. The same CDR3 arises from other DNA sequences in this sample as well. Profiling relied on immunoSEQ multiplex PCR, and the TCRdb table lists in-frame clones only, not all of them. The data contain about 200,000 clones, 85% to 90% of them singletons. From germline, CDR1 is SGHRS and CDR2 YFSETQ. Trimming pared 2 bases from V and 3 bases from J, leaving 8 bases between. The CDR3 has 13 amino acids. This rearrangement joins TRBV5-1 to TRBJ1-1, with D tentatively TRBD1 (6 bases). Sequenced sample: peripheral blood. This receptor was obtained from a woman aged 70-85 years with acute or convalescent COVID-19. This CDR3 reads CASSFRQDTEAFF. The CDR3 DNA reads TGCGCCAGCAGCTTCCGACAGGACACTGAAGCTTTCTTT.